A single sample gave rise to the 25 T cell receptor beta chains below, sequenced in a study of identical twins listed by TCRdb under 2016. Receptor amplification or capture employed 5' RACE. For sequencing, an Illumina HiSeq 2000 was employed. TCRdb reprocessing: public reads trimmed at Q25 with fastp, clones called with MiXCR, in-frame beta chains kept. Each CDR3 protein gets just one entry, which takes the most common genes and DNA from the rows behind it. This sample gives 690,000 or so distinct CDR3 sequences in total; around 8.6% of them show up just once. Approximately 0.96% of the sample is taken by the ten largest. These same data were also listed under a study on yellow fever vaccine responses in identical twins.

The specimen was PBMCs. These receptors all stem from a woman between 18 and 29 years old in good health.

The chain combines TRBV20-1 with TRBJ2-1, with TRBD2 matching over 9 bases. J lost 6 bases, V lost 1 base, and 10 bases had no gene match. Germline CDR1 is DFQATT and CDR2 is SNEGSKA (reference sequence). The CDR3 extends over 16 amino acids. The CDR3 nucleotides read TGCAGTGCTAGAGCGTCGGGTCTAGCGGGGCTCAATGAGCAGTTCTTC. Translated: CSARASGLAGLNEQFF.

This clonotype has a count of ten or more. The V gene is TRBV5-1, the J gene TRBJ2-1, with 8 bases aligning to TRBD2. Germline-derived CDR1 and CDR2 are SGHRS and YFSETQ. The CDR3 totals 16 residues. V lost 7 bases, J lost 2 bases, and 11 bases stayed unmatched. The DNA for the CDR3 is TGCGCCAGCCGATCCCCGAGCGGGGGCGCCTACAATGAGCAGTTCTTC. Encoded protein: CASRSPSGGAYNEQFF.

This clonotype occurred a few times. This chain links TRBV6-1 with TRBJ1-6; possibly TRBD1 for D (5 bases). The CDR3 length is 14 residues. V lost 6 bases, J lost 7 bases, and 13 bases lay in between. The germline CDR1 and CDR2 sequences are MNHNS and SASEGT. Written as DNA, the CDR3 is TGTGCCAGCAGGCCTGCAGGGACCAATTCACCCCTCCACTTT. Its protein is CASRPAGTNSPLHF.

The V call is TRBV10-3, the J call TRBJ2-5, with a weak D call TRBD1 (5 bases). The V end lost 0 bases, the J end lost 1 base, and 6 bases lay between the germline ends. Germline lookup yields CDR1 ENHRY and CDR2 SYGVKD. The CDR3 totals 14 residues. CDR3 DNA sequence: TGTGCCATCAGTGAGTCGGACACCCAAGAGACCCAGTACTTC. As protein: CAISESDTQETQYF.

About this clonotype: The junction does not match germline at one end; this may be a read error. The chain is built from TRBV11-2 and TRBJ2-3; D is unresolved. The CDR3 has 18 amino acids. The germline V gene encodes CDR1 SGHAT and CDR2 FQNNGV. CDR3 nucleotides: TGTGCCAGCAGCTTAGAGCGAAACTACATCGGTGGAACAGATAAGCAGTATTTT. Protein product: CASSLERNYIGGTDKQYF.

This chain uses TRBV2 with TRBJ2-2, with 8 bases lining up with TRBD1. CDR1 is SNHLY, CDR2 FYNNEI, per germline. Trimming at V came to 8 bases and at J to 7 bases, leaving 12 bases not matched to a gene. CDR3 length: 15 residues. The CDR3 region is CASGTIAGGIGELFF. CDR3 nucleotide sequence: TGTGCCAGCGGAACGATAGCAGGGGGCATCGGGGAGCTGTTTTTT.

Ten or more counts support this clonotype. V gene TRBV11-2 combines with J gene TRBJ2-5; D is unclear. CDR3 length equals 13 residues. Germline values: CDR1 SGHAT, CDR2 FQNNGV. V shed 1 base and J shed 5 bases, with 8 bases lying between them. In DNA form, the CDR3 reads TGTGCCAGCAGCTTAGGAGTCGGCGAGACCCAGTACTTC. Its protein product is CASSLGVGETQYF.

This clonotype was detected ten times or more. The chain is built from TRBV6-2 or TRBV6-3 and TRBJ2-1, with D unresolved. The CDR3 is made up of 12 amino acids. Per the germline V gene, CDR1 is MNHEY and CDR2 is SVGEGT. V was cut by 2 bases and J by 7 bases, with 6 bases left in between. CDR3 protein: CASSYAENEQFF. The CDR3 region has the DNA TGTGCCAGCAGTTACGCAGAAAATGAGCAGTTCTTC.

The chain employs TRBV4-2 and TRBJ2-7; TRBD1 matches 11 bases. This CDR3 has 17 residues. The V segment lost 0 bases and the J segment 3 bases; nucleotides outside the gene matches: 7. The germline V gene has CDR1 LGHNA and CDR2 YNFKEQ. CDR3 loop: CASSQDIGTGGNYEQYF. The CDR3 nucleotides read TGTGCCAGCAGCCAAGATATAGGGACAGGGGGGAACTACGAGCAGTACTTC.

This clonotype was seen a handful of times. This chain's CDR3 is CSARETTNEKLFF. In nucleotides, the CDR3 is TGCAGTGCTAGAGAGACAACTAATGAAAAACTGTTTTTT. The chain recombines TRBV20-1 with TRBJ1-4; no reliable D call. The CDR3 runs 13 residues. From germline, CDR1 is DFQATT and CDR2 SNEGSKA (reference sequence). The V and J ends lost 0 bases and 0 bases respectively, with 2 bases between them.

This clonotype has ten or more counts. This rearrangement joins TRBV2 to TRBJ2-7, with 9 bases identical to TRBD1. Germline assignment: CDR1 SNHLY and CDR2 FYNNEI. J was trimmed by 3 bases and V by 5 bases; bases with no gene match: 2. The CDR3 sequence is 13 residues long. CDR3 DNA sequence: TGTGCCAGCAGTTGGACAGGGGACTACGAGCAGTACTTC. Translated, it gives CASSWTGDYEQYF.

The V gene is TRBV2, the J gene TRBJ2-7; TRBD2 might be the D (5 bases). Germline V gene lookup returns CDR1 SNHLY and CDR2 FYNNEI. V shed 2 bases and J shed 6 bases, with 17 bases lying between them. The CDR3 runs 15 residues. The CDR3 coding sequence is TGTGCCAGCAGTGAACCTCGAGGGATTGTTACCGAGCAGTACTTC. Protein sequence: CASSEPRGIVTEQYF.

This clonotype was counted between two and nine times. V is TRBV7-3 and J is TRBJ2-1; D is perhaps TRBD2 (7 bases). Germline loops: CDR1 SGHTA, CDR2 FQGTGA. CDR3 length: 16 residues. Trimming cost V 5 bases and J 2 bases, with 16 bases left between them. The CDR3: CASSLPGGGTYNEQFF. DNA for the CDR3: TGTGCCAGCAGCCTCCCCGGCGGGGGCACCTACAATGAGCAGTTCTTC.

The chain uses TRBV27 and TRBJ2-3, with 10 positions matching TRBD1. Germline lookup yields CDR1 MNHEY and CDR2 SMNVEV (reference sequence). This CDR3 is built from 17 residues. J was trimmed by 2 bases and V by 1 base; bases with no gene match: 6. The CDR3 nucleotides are TGTGCCAGCAGTTTATTTGGGACAGGGGATCCCACAGATACGCAGTATTTT. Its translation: CASSLFGTGDPTDTQYF.

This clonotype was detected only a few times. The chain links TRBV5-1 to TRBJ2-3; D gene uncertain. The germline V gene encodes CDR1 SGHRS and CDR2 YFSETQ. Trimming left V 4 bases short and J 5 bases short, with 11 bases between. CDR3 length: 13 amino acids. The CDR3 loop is CASSGESRDTQYF. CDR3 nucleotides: TGCGCCAGCAGCGGTGAAAGTCGAGATACGCAGTATTTT.

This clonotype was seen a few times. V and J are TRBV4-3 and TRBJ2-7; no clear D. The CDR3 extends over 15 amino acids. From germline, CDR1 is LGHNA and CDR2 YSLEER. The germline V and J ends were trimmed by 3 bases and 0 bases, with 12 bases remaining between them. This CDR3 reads CASSQFLGSSYEQYF. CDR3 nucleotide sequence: TGCGCCAGCAGCCAGTTCTTGGGGTCCTCCTACGAGCAGTACTTC.

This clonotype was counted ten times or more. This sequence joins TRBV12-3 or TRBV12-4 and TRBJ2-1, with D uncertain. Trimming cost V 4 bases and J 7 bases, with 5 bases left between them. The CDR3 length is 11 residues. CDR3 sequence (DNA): TGTGCCAGCAGTTCGTCAAATGAGCAGTTCTTC. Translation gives CASSSSNEQFF.

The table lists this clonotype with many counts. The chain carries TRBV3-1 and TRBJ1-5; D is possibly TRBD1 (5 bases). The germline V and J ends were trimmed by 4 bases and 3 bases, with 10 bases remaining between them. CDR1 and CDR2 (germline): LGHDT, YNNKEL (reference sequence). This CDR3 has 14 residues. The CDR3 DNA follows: TGTGCCAGCAGCCCCCGGGACTTCAATCAGCCCCAGCATTTT. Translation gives CASSPRDFNQPQHF.

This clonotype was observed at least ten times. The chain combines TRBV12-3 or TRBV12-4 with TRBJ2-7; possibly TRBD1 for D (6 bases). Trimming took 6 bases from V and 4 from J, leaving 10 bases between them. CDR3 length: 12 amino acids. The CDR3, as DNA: TGTGCCAGCAGCAGGACAGTTTACGAGCAGTACTTC. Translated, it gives CASSRTVYEQYF.

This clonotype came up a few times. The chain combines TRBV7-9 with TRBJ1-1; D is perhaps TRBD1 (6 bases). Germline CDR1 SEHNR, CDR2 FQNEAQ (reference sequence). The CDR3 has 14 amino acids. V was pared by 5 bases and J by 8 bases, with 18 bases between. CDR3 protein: CASSQKQVGAEAFF. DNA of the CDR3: TGTGCCAGCAGCCAAAAACAAGTGGGGGCGGAAGCTTTCTTT.

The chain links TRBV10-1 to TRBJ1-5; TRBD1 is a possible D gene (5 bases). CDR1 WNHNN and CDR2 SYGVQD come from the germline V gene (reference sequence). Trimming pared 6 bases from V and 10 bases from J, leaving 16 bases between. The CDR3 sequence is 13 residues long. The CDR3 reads CASSESIRGPQHF. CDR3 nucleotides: TGCGCCAGCAGCGAATCCATTAGGGGCCCCCAGCATTTT.

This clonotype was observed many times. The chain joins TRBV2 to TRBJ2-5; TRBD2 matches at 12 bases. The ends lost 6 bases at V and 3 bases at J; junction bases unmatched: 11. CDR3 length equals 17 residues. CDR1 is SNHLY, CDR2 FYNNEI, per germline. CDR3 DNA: TGTGCCAGCAGCAGTCTAGCGGGGGGGCTTCCTGAAGAGACCCAGTACTTC. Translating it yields CASSSLAGGLPEETQYF.

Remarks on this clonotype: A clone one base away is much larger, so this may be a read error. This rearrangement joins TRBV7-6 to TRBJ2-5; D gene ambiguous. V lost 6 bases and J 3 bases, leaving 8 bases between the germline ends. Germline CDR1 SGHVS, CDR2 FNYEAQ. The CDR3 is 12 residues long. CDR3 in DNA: TGTGCCAGCAGTTTTCGGGAAGAGACCCAGTACTTC. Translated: CASSFREETQYF.

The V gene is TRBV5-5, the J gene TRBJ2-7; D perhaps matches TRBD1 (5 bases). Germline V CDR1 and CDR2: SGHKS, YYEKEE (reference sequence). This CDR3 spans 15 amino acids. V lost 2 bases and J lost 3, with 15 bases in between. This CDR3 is CASSFGQHQYYEQYF. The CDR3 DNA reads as TGTGCCAGCAGCTTCGGACAACACCAATACTACGAGCAGTACTTC.

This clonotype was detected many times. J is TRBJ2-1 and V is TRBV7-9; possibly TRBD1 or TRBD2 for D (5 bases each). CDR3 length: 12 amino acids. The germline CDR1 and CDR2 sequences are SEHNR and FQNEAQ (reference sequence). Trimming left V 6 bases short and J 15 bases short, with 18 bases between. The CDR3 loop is CASSAPGRPWFF. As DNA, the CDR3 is TGTGCCAGCAGTGCACCGGGACGCCCGTGGTTCTTC.